The rows below give T cell receptor beta chains drawn from one sample of a study of tumor-infiltrating lymphocytes in oesophageal squamous cell carcinoma. TCRdb re-called the PCR reads with MiXCR, one entry per CDR3 protein. The data contain about 2,600 distinct CDR3 sequences, under 15% of them singletons. The specimen was esophageal tumor tissue. Receptors were obtained from a male donor with esophageal squamous cell carcinoma. The CDR3 runs from the conserved cysteine through the conserved F or W. The D gene is left open where the match is weak. Clone size appears in some rows only: once, few, many, or a class for an expanded clone.

TRBJ2-7	TRBV5-1	TRBD2	many	CASSRTSGGSSSYEQYF	TGCGCCAGCAGCCGGACTAGCGGGGGGTCGAGCTCCTACGAGCAGTACTTC
TRBJ2-3	TRBV11-1	TRBD1	medium-sized	CASSLGQGGTDTQYF	TGTGCCAGCAGCCTGGGACAGGGGGGCACAGATACGCAGTATTTT
TRBJ2-7	TRBV5-6	NA	many	CASSSNSYEQYF	TGTGCCAGCAGCTCAAACAGCTACGAGCAGTACTTC
TRBJ1-5	TRBV4-2	TRBD1	NA	CASSPTGEGRPQHF	TGTGCCAGCAGCCCGACAGGGGAGGGGCGGCCCCAGCATTTT
TRBJ1-5	TRBV7-2	NA	medium-sized	CASSFQGGENQPQHF	TGTGCCAGCAGCTTTCAGGGAGGAGAAAATCAGCCCCAGCATTTT
TRBJ2-1	TRBV5-1	NA	many	CASSLGGSSGEQFF	TGCGCCAGCAGCTTGGGCGGGTCCTCGGGGGAGCAGTTCTTC
TRBJ2-5	TRBV20-1	NA	NA	CSARRVETQYF	TGCAGTGCTAGAAGAGTAGAGACCCAGTACTTC
TRBJ2-1	TRBV27	NA	medium-sized	CASSLKSPRDSPLHF	TGTGCCAGCAGTTTAAAGTCCCCCCGGGATTCACCCCTCCACTTC
TRBJ2-2	TRBV12-3/TRBV12-4	NA	medium-sized	CASSWWPENTGELFF	TGTGCCAGCAGTTGGTGGCCTGAGAACACCGGGGAGCTGTTTTTT
TRBJ2-2	TRBV27	NA	many	CASSFRGTGELFF	TGTGCCAGCAGTTTTAGGGGCACCGGGGAGCTGTTTTTT
TRBJ1-2	TRBV6-1	NA	medium-sized	CASTPGGDSYGYTF	TGTGCCAGCACCCCCGGGGGGGATAGCTATGGCTACACCTTC
TRBJ2-7	TRBV11-3	NA	medium-sized	CASSLGGVGTTYNSPLHF	TGTGCCAGCAGCTTAGGGGGAGTTGGGACGACCTATAATTCACCCCTCCACTTC
TRBJ2-1	TRBV6-6	TRBD2	medium-sized	CASSYPGLAVNEQFF	TGTGCCAGCAGTTACCCAGGACTAGCCGTCAATGAGCAGTTCTTC
TRBJ2-1	TRBV7-9	NA	large	CASSLIGDHYNEQFF	TGTGCCAGCAGCTTAATAGGGGACCACTACAATGAGCAGTTCTTC
TRBJ2-5	TRBV6-1	NA	many	CASAGPVQETQYF	TGTGCCAGCGCGGGGCCAGTACAAGAGACCCAGTACTTC
TRBJ2-4	TRBV10-2	TRBD1	medium-sized	CASSEGGQGRLFQYF	TGCGCCAGCAGTGAAGGGGGACAGGGCCGGTTATTTCAGTACTTC
TRBJ1-1	TRBV20-1	NA	NA	CSALTGRGTEAFF	TGCAGTGCTCTTACAGGGCGGGGAACTGAAGCTTTCTTT
TRBJ1-1	TRBV28	NA	few	CASRGRIPTEAFF	TGTGCCAGCAGGGGACGCATCCCCACTGAAGCTTTCTTT